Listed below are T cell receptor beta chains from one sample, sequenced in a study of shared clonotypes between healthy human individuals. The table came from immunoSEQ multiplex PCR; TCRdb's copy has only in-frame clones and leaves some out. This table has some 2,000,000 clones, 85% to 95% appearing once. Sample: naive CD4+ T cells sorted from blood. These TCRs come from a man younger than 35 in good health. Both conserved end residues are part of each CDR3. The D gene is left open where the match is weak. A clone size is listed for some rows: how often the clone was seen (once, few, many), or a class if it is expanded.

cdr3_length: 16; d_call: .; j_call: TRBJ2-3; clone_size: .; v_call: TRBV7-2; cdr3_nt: TGTGCCAGCAGCGGCCGTCGCGGCACTAGCACAGATACGCAGTATTTT; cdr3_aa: CASSGRRGTSTDTQYF
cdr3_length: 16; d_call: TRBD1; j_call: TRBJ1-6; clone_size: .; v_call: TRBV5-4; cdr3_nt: TGTGCCAGCAGCCTCCCGGGGACAGGGTATAATTCACCCCTCCACTTT; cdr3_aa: CASSLPGTGYNSPLHF
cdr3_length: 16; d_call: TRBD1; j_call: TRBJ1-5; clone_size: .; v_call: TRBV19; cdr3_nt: TGTGCCAGTAGTAGCCGGACAGGGGATAGCAATCAGCCCCAGCATTTT; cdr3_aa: CASSSRTGDSNQPQHF
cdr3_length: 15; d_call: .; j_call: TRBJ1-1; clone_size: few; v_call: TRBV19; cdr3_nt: TGTGCCAGTAGTATAACGGGGGCCTTGAACACTGAAGCTTTCTTT; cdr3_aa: CASSITGALNTEAFF
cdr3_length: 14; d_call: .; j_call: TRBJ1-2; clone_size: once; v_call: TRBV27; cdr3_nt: TGTGCCAGCAGTTTATCGAATGGATTTGGGGGCTACACCTTC; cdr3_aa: CASSLSNGFGGYTF
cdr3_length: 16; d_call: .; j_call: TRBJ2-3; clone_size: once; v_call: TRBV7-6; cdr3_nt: TGTGCCAGCAGCTTAATGGTGGGGGGAGTGAAAGATACGCAGTATTTT; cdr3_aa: CASSLMVGGVKDTQYF
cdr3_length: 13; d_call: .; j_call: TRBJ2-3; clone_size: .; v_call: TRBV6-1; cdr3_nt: TGTGCCAGCAGTCCCCAGGGGACAGATACGCAGTATTTT; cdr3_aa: CASSPQGTDTQYF
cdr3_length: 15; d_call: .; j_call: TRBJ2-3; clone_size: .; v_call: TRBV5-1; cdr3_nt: TGCGCCAGCAGCCAACAGGGTACCGGCACAGATACGCAGTATTTT; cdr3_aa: CASSQQGTGTDTQYF
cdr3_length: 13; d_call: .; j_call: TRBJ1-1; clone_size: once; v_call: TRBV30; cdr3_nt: TGTGCCTGGAGTGGTAGGGCGAACACTGAAGCTTTCTTT; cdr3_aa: CAWSGRANTEAFF
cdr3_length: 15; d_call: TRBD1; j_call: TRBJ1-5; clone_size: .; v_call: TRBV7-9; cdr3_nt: TGTGCCAGCAGCTCCTCCGGGACAGGTGGTCAGCCCCAGCATTTT; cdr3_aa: CASSSSGTGGQPQHF
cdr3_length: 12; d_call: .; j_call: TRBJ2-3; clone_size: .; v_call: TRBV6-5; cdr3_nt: TGTGCCAGCAGTTTGAGGGGGGATACGCAGTATTTT; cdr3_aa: CASSLRGDTQYF
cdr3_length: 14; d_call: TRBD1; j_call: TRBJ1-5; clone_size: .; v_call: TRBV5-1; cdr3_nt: TGCGCCAGCAGCCCCGGGACAGAATATCAGCCCCAGCATTTT; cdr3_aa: CASSPGTEYQPQHF
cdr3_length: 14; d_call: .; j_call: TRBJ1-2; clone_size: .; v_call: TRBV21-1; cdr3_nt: TGTGCCAGCAGAGCCGGGCCCTCTAACTATGGCTACACCTTC; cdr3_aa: CASRAGPSNYGYTF
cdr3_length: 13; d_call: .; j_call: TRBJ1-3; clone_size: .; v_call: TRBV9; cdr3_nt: TGTGCCAGCAGCGTAGACGTGGGAAACACCATATATTTT; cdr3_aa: CASSVDVGNTIYF
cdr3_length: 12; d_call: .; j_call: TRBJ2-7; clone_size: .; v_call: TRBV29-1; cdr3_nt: TGCAGCGCTCGGACGAGCTCCTACGAGCAGTACTTC; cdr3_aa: CSARTSSYEQYF
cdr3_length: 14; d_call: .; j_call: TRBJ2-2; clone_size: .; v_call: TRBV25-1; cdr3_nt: TGTGCCAGCAGTCCGGCAGCGAACACCGGGGAGCTGTTTTTT; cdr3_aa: CASSPAANTGELFF
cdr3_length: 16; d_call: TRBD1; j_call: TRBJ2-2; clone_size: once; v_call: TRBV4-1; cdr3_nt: TGCGCCAGCAGCCAGACAGGGGCTGCGAACACCGGGGAGCTGTTTTTT; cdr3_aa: CASSQTGAANTGELFF
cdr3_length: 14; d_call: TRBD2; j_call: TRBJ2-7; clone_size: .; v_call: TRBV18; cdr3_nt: TGTGCCAGCTCAGATTCGCGGGGGAGAGTCGAGCAGTACTTC; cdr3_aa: CASSDSRGRVEQYF
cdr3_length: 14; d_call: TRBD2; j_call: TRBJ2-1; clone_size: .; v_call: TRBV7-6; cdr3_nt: TGTGCCAGCAGCTTAACTAGCGGGAGAAATGAGCAGTTCTTC; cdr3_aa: CASSLTSGRNEQFF
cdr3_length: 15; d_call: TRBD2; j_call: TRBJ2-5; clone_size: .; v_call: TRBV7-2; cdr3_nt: TGTGCCAGCAGCTTCCCAGCGGGAGGTTGGGAGACCCAGTACTTC; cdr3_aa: CASSFPAGGWETQYF